The source of this T cell receptor beta chain is a study of cytomegalovirus exposure and HLA in healthy donors. General study points: Through in vitro validation, three CMV-associated chains were shown to be specific for CMV antigens.

The CDR3 totals 11 residues. The V gene's germline CDR1 is SQVTM and CDR2 ANQGSEA. 13 Jbeta primers and 60 Vbeta primers were used for the PCR. Assay: immunoSEQ multiplex PCR; the TCRdb copy retains only in-frame clones and omits some. The data show roughly 250,000 clones, about 80% seen once. This clone appeared a single time. The antigen is not known. An end of the junction does not agree with germline; a read error may underlie this. Sequencing was done on a sample of PBMCs. The source of this sequence is a girl aged 2 to 9 in good health and CMV-seronegative. The rearrangement uses TRBV29-1 and TRBJ1-4; D unclear. The CDR3: CSVVLGPELFF. The CDR3, as DNA: TGCAGCGTTGTTTTGGGTCCAGAACTATTTTTT.